The 11 T cell receptor beta chains presented below share a single source sample, sequenced in a study of shared clonotypes between healthy human individuals. Measured with immunoSEQ multiplex PCR; TCRdb has only the in-frame clones, and not every one. The profile shows about 1.4 million clones, around 97% of them singletons. Sequencing used naive CD4+ T cells sorted from blood. Subset indicated: CD45RA+ positively selected. The source is a young man in good health.

The gene calls are TRBV6-1 and TRBJ2-1, with no clear D. This CDR3 has 14 residues. Germline values: CDR1 MNHNS, CDR2 SASEGT. V was clipped by 7 bases and J by 4 bases, with 14 bases between them. The CDR3 DNA reads TGTGCCAGCAACCATGGGATAAATTACAATGAGCAGTTCTTC. The encoded protein is CASNHGINYNEQFF.

The chain joins TRBV7-3 to TRBJ1-1; 12 bases line up with TRBD1. V was clipped by 6 bases and J by 4 bases; unmatched bases: 21. Germline V gives CDR1 SGHTA, CDR2 FQGTGA. This CDR3 is 20 amino acids long. The CDR3 nucleotides are TGTGCCAGCAGTCGAGTGGCCCTCCGGGACAGGGGGCGCTCGGGCACTGAAGCTTTCTTT. It translates to CASSRVALRDRGRSGTEAFF.

V usage is TRBV9 and J usage is TRBJ2-1, with D perhaps matching TRBD2 (5 bases). CDR1 SGDLS and CDR2 YYNGEE come from the germline V gene. Trimming removed 4 bases at V and 0 bases at J, with 8 bases between. The length of the CDR3 is 14 residues. The CDR3 DNA sequence: TGTGCCAGCAGCCAACGGGGCTCCTACAATGAGCAGTTCTTC. It is translated as CASSQRGSYNEQFF.

This chain uses TRBV4-3 with TRBJ2-7; D could derive from TRBD1 or TRBD2 (6 bases each). The CDR3 consists of 16 residues. Germline CDR1 and CDR2: LGHNA and YSLEER. V was shortened by 0 bases and J by 7 bases, with 19 bases between the two germline ends. The CDR3 here is CASSQETPGAPGEQYF. The CDR3 DNA follows: TGCGCCAGCAGCCAAGAGACCCCGGGGGCCCCGGGAGAGCAGTACTTC.

This clone was seen a single time. The CDR3 DNA follows: TGTGCCAGCAGCCCGACCGGACTAGCGGGACCCATAGCCTCCTACAATGAGCAGTTCTTC. Translating it yields CASSPTGLAGPIASYNEQFF. The chain recombines TRBV9 with TRBJ2-1; TRBD2 matches at 12 bases. CDR1 and CDR2 from the germline V gene are SGDLS and YYNGEE. V dropped 4 bases and J dropped 0; count of bases not matched to a gene: 14. There are 20 residues in the CDR3.

This clone was seen only once. The rearrangement uses TRBV14 and TRBJ2-1; 10 nucleotides agree with TRBD2. Germline assignment: CDR1 SGHDN and CDR2 FVKESK. This CDR3 has 16 residues. Germline trimming cut 4 bases from V and 3 bases from J; bases unmatched to any gene: 6. The CDR3 protein is CASSPFTSGDYNEQFF. As DNA, the CDR3 is TGTGCCAGCAGCCCGTTTACTAGCGGGGACTACAATGAGCAGTTCTTC.

This chain links TRBV19 with TRBJ1-1; 7 bases fit TRBD1. Germline lookup yields CDR1 LNHDA and CDR2 SQIVND (reference sequence). There are 15 residues in the CDR3. Trimming at V came to 8 bases and at J to 7 bases, leaving 16 bases not matched to a gene. The CDR3 DNA sequence: TGTGCCAGTCTAATACAGGGGCCCGGCCATATTGAAGCTTTCTTT. Translating it yields CASLIQGPGHIEAFF. Variable domain in full (rest from reference TRBV19 and TRBJ1-1): DGGITQSPKYLFRKEGQNVTLSCEQNLNHDAMYWYRQDPGQGLRLIYYSQIVNDFQKGDIAEGYSVSREKKESFPLTVTSAQKNPTAFYLCASLIQGPGHIEAFFGQGTRLTVV.

V usage is TRBV19 and J usage is TRBJ2-7, with D perhaps TRBD2 (7 bases). CDR1 and CDR2 from the germline V gene are LNHDA and SQIVND (reference sequence). The V gene lost 3 bases and the J gene lost 2 bases, with 20 bases spanning the gap. The CDR3 spans 17 residues. DNA of the CDR3: TGTGCCAGTAGTATTGACCTCCCTCGGGGGGCGGCCTACGAGCAGTACTTC. This gives the protein CASSIDLPRGAAYEQYF.

The chain uses TRBV10-3 and TRBJ1-1; D unclear. CDR1 and CDR2 from the germline V gene are ENHRY and SYGVKD. The length of the CDR3 is 14 residues. Trimming shortened V by 6 bases and J by 0 bases, and 11 bases separated the two germline ends. CDR3 nucleotides: TGTGCCATCAGGAGGGAGTCTTTGAACACTGAAGCTTTCTTT. This encodes CAIRRESLNTEAFF.

The chain carries TRBV2 and TRBJ1-1; D ambiguous. Germline CDR1 is SNHLY and CDR2 is FYNNEI. With 4 bases removed from V and 0 bases from J, the gap between germline ends came to 9 bases. The CDR3 contains 14 residues. The CDR3 DNA sequence: TGTGCCAGCAGTGTTGGGCAAGTGAACACTGAAGCTTTCTTT. It is translated as CASSVGQVNTEAFF.

The chain uses TRBV28 and TRBJ2-7; 12 bases fit TRBD2. Unmatched junction bases numbered 5, after V lost 7 bases and J lost 4 bases. This CDR3 region has 14 residues. From germline, CDR1 is MDHEN and CDR2 SYDVKM. The CDR3 bases are TGTGCCAGCACCCCCGGGACTAGCGGGTACGAGCAGTACTTC. Protein product: CASTPGTSGYEQYF.